Listed below are T cell receptor beta chains from one sample, sequenced in a study of Graves' ophthalmopathy and Graves' hyperthyroidism. Each CDR3 protein gets one entry after TCRdb re-called the multiplex PCR reads with MiXCR. The data contain hundreds of thousands of distinct CDR3 sequences, about 46% of them singletons. Material for sequencing was peripheral blood. The receptor source for this set is an adult man with Graves' ophthalmopathy. Each CDR3 is given with its conserved first and last residue. A D gene is named only where the DNA matches it firmly. Not all rows give a size; the values are once, few, many and, for expanded clones, a class.

D	size	J	V	DNA	CDR3
.	.	TRBJ2-5	TRBV10-2	TGCGCCAGCAAGCGGACCTTGGGGGAAGAGACCCAGTACTTC	CASKRTLGEETQYF
TRBD2	few	TRBJ2-5	TRBV11-2	TGTGCCAGCAGCGCACCCTCTAGCGGGAGGGAGTGGGAGACCCAGTACTTC	CASSAPSSGREWETQYF
TRBD1	few	TRBJ1-1	TRBV10-2	TGCGCCAGCAGTGAGTCGGGACAGGAGGACACTGAAGCTTTCTTT	CASSESGQEDTEAFF
.	.	TRBJ1-1	TRBV2	TGTGCCAGCAGAAGTCTCATGAACACTGAAGCTTTCTTT	CASRSLMNTEAFF
.	.	TRBJ2-7	TRBV10-2	TGCGCCAGCAGCTTCGGGGCCAACTACGAGCAGTACTTC	CASSFGANYEQYF
.	many	TRBJ1-1	TRBV29-1	TGCAGCGTTATACGGGGGCGCGAAACTGAAGCTTTCTTT	CSVIRGRETEAFF
.	few	TRBJ2-5	TRBV4-1	TGCGCCAGCAGCCAAGACCCCCAGGGCGAAGAGACCCAGTACTTC	CASSQDPQGEETQYF
TRBD1	.	TRBJ1-1	TRBV12-3/TRBV12-4	TGTGCCAGCAACAGGGGGGGGGACACTGAAGCTTTCTTT	CASNRGGDTEAFF
.	.	TRBJ1-2	TRBV12-3/TRBV12-4	TGTGCCAGCAGCCCGTCCGAGAGCTATGGCTACACCTTC	CASSPSESYGYTF
.	.	TRBJ1-6	TRBV9	TGTGCCAGCAGTGATGGACCCGACCTGACTAATTCACCCCTCCACTTT	CASSDGPDLTNSPLHF
.	.	TRBJ1-6	TRBV19	TGTGCCAGTAGTATAAGGCAGAATAATTCACCCCTCCACTTT	CASSIRQNNSPLHF
TRBD2	.	TRBJ2-7	TRBV10-2	TGCGCCAGCCCGGGACTAGCGGGAGGGCCCGCCGACGAGCAGTACTTC	CASPGLAGGPADEQYF
.	few	TRBJ2-2	TRBV29-1	TGCAGCGTTGATGACACCGGGGAGCTGTTTTTT	CSVDDTGELFF
.	.	TRBJ1-3	TRBV9	TGTGCCAGCAGCTTGGGGGGCAACTCTGGAAACACCATATATTTT	CASSLGGNSGNTIYF
.	.	TRBJ1-5	TRBV5-8	TGTGCCAGCAGCTTGGTACCAGACCAGCCCCAGCATTTT	CASSLVPDQPQHF
TRBD2	.	TRBJ2-7	TRBV10-1	TGCGCCAGCCAAAAGAGACTAGCGGATTTTTACGAGCAGTACTTC	CASQKRLADFYEQYF
.	few	TRBJ1-1	TRBV20-1	TGCAGTGCTAGGTCGGGGAACACTGAAGCTTTCTTT	CSARSGNTEAFF
TRBD2	once	TRBJ2-5	TRBV7-3	TGTGCCAGCAGTGTGATTAGCGGGGGGGCCCAAGAGACCCAGTACTTC	CASSVISGGAQETQYF
.	.	TRBJ1-4	TRBV10-3	TGTGCCAGCAGGCCAAGTAAGGGTGAAAAACTGTTTTTT	CASRPSKGEKLFF
TRBD1	once	TRBJ2-3	TRBV9	TGTGCCAGCAGCGTAGTGGGACAGGGCACAGATACGCAGTATTTT	CASSVVGQGTDTQYF
.	many	TRBJ1-1	TRBV29-1	TGCAGCGTCGAAGGTTCGAACACTGAAGCTTTCTTT	CSVEGSNTEAFF
TRBD2	.	TRBJ2-7	TRBV7-3	TGTGCCAGCAGTTTGAGCGGGGGGGGATCCTACGAGCAGTACTTC	CASSLSGGGSYEQYF
TRBD1	.	TRBJ1-2	TRBV10-2	TGCGCCAGCAGCGACAGGGGGCGAATATATGGCTACACCTTC	CASSDRGRIYGYTF